Listed below are T cell receptor beta chains from one sample, sequenced in a study of T cell responses to AZD1222 COVID-19 vaccine. Here immunoSEQ multiplex PCR was the method, and the copy in TCRdb shows in-frame clones only, minus some. This sample has over 110,000 clones, with around 91% found just once. The specimen comprised peripheral blood, sampled on day 0 of AZD1222 vaccination. The receptor set was obtained from an adult in good health. Each CDR3 is given with its conserved first and last residue. The D gene is left open where the match is weak. Rows give clone size only sometimes, using once, few, many, or a class for an expanded clone.

size: NA
D: NA
V: TRBV30
J: TRBJ1-1
length: 15
DNA: TGTGCCTGGAGTGTGGATCGGCGAACGTTTGCTGAAGCTTTCTTT
CDR3: CAWSVDRRTFAEAFF

size: NA
D: NA
V: TRBV6-5
J: TRBJ1-2
length: 13
DNA: TGTGCCAGCAGTTCGGGTCCAAGCTGGGGCTACACCTTC
CDR3: CASSSGPSWGYTF

size: NA
D: NA
V: TRBV20-1
J: TRBJ2-7
length: 11
DNA: TGCAGTGCGAACCGACCAGACGAGCAGTACTTC
CDR3: CSANRPDEQYF

size: NA
D: TRBD1
V: TRBV12-3/TRBV12-4
J: TRBJ1-5
length: 11
DNA: TGTGCCAGCAGCCTTACAGGGGGCCCGCATTTT
CDR3: CASSLTGGPHF

size: NA
D: NA
V: TRBV6-5
J: TRBJ1-1
length: 12
DNA: TGTGCCAGCAGGTGGCAGAACACTGAAGCTTTCTTT
CDR3: CASRWQNTEAFF

size: NA
D: NA
V: TRBV5-4
J: TRBJ1-2
length: 15
DNA: TGTGCCAGCCTTGATAAGGTATCAGGTGGCTATGGCTACACCTTC
CDR3: CASLDKVSGGYGYTF

size: NA
D: TRBD2
V: TRBV19
J: TRBJ2-3
length: 17
DNA: TGTGCCAGAAACTATAGCCCTCACTGCGGGAGGGCAGATACGCAGTATTTT
CDR3: CARNYSPHCGRADTQYF

size: NA
D: NA
V: TRBV5-5
J: TRBJ2-7
length: 16
DNA: TGTGCCAGCAGCTTGGCCCAGGGAGGAAGAAACTACGAGCAGTACTTC
CDR3: CASSLAQGGRNYEQYF

size: once
D: NA
V: TRBV3-1/TRBV3-2
J: TRBJ2-7
length: 13
DNA: TGTGCCAGCAGCCAAGAGGGGCTAGTCGAGCAGTACTTC
CDR3: CASSQEGLVEQYF

size: NA
D: NA
V: TRBV28
J: TRBJ2-4
length: 17
DNA: TGTGCCAGCAGGGTGGGCGTCAAGGGTAGGGCAGGGGACATTCAGTACTTC
CDR3: CASRVGVKGRAGDIQYF

size: NA
D: NA
V: TRBV7-2
J: TRBJ1-5
length: 15
DNA: TGTGCCAGCAGCTCAAGCGTCGGGGCAAATCAGCCCCAGCATTTT
CDR3: CASSSSVGANQPQHF

size: NA
D: NA
V: TRBV18
J: TRBJ2-7
length: 16
DNA: TGTGCCAGCTCACCTCATCTAGGGGGAGGTTTGTACGAGCAGTACTTC
CDR3: CASSPHLGGGLYEQYF

size: NA
D: NA
V: TRBV19
J: TRBJ1-1
length: 15
DNA: TGTGCCAGTGCCCCAGGGCATTCAATGAACACTGAAGCTTTCTTT
CDR3: CASAPGHSMNTEAFF

size: NA
D: NA
V: TRBV30
J: TRBJ1-1
length: 15
DNA: TGTGCCTGGAGTGTACTTCCGGCAGGGCGGGGAGAAGCTTTCTTT
CDR3: CAWSVLPAGRGEAFF

size: NA
D: TRBD1
V: TRBV4-2
J: TRBJ1-3
length: 18
DNA: TGTGCCAGCAGCCAAAATATGGGACAGGCGAGCTCTGGAAACACCATATATTTT
CDR3: CASSQNMGQASSGNTIYF

size: NA
D: NA
V: TRBV28
J: TRBJ1-1
length: 11
DNA: TGTGCCAGCAGTTTAGGAACTGAAGCTTTCTTT
CDR3: CASSLGTEAFF

size: NA
D: TRBD1
V: TRBV18
J: TRBJ2-2
length: 15
DNA: TGTGCCAGCTCAACCGGGACAGGGTCCACCGGGGAGCTGTTTTTT
CDR3: CASSTGTGSTGELFF

size: NA
D: NA
V: TRBV7-6
J: TRBJ1-4
length: 14
DNA: TGTGCCAGCAGCCCTGGACAGTTGAGTGAAAAACTGTTTTTT
CDR3: CASSPGQLSEKLFF

size: NA
D: TRBD1
V: TRBV14
J: TRBJ1-1
length: 18
DNA: TGTGCCAGCAGCCAATTCACAGGGGGGCATCTCGAGAACACTGAAGCTTTCTTT
CDR3: CASSQFTGGHLENTEAFF

size: NA
D: NA
V: TRBV3-1/TRBV3-2
J: TRBJ1-3
length: 16
DNA: TGTGCCAGCAGCTCTCTTAATCAGGGATCTGGAAACACCATATATTTT
CDR3: CASSSLNQGSGNTIYF

size: NA
D: NA
V: TRBV15
J: TRBJ2-1
length: 15
DNA: TGTGCCACCAGCAGAGATCGAGGATCCTACAATGAGCAGTTCTTC
CDR3: CATSRDRGSYNEQFF

size: NA
D: NA
V: TRBV4-2
J: TRBJ2-1
length: 14
DNA: TGTGCCAGCAGCCGGAGGGCCTCCTACAATGAGCAGTTCTTC
CDR3: CASSRRASYNEQFF

size: NA
D: TRBD1
V: TRBV28
J: TRBJ1-4
length: 15
DNA: TGTGCCAGCAGTTTACAGGGGGTTTCTAATGAAAAACTGTTTTTT
CDR3: CASSLQGVSNEKLFF

size: NA
D: NA
V: TRBV18
J: TRBJ1-4
length: 16
DNA: TGTGCCAGCTCACCCTTACAGGGAGCAACTAATGAAAAACTGTTTTTT
CDR3: CASSPLQGATNEKLFF

size: NA
D: TRBD1
V: TRBV2
J: TRBJ1-1
length: 14
DNA: TGTGCCAGCAGTCGAGGGACAGCCACCACTGAAGCTTTCTTT
CDR3: CASSRGTATTEAFF

size: NA
D: TRBD2
V: TRBV6-1
J: TRBJ2-7
length: 18
DNA: TGTGCCAGCAGTGGCCGCCCCGGAGGAGTAGCGGGAGCCTACGAGCAGTACTTC
CDR3: CASSGRPGGVAGAYEQYF

size: NA
D: TRBD1
V: TRBV5-1
J: TRBJ1-3
length: 15
DNA: TGCGCCAGCAGCCGCAGTGACAGGGCTGGAAACACCATATATTTT
CDR3: CASSRSDRAGNTIYF

size: NA
D: NA
V: TRBV30
J: TRBJ2-5
length: 13
DNA: TGTGCCTGGAGTCGGTGGGGGATGGAGACCCAGTACTTC
CDR3: CAWSRWGMETQYF

size: NA
D: NA
V: TRBV7-8
J: TRBJ2-1
length: 17
DNA: TGTGCCAGCAGCTTAAGGGACTTTGGACAGATTGGGAATGAGCAGTTCTTC
CDR3: CASSLRDFGQIGNEQFF

size: NA
D: NA
V: TRBV7-8
J: TRBJ1-1
length: 13
DNA: TGTGCCAGCAGCTTACGGATGAACACTGAAGCTTTCTTT
CDR3: CASSLRMNTEAFF

size: NA
D: TRBD2
V: TRBV3-1/TRBV3-2
J: TRBJ2-5
length: 17
DNA: TGTGCCAGCAGCCAAGATCTTCTAGCGGCATTACAAGAGACCCAGTACTTC
CDR3: CASSQDLLAALQETQYF

size: NA
D: NA
V: TRBV7-9
J: TRBJ1-1
length: 14
DNA: TGTGCCAGCAGCCGCACGGGTCTGAACACTGAAGCTTTCTTT
CDR3: CASSRTGLNTEAFF

size: NA
D: NA
V: TRBV10-1
J: TRBJ2-5
length: 14
DNA: TGCGCCAGCAGTGAGTCTGGCAGGGTGGAGACCCAGTACTTC
CDR3: CASSESGRVETQYF

size: NA
D: TRBD2
V: TRBV4-1
J: TRBJ2-5
length: 17
DNA: TGCGCCAGCAGCCAAGATCTGGGCGGGGGGCCTGTGGGAGACCAGTACTTC
CDR3: CASSQDLGGGPVGDQYF

size: once
D: NA
V: TRBV15
J: TRBJ1-3
length: 15
DNA: TGTGCCACCAGTACCTCCCGGCAGTCTGGAAACACCATATATTTT
CDR3: CATSTSRQSGNTIYF

size: NA
D: NA
V: TRBV7-8
J: TRBJ1-2
length: 13
DNA: TGTGCCAGCAGCTTTAGGCTGGGGGAGGGCTACACCTTC
CDR3: CASSFRLGEGYTF

size: NA
D: NA
V: TRBV29-1
J: TRBJ2-5
length: 15
DNA: TGCAGCGTTGATCCCCGCCAGGGGTTGAAAGAGACCCAGTACTTC
CDR3: CSVDPRQGLKETQYF

size: NA
D: TRBD1
V: TRBV5-5
J: TRBJ2-7
length: 15
DNA: TGTGCCAGCAGCTTGCGGGAGACAGGGGGCCCCGTCGAGTACTTC
CDR3: CASSLRETGGPVEYF

size: NA
D: NA
V: TRBV7-2
J: TRBJ2-5
length: 15
DNA: TGTGCCAGCAGCTCCCAAGCCGGGAGTTTGGAGACCCAGTACTTC
CDR3: CASSSQAGSLETQYF

size: NA
D: NA
V: TRBV5-8
J: TRBJ2-7
length: 18
DNA: TGTGCCAGCAGTCTCACGCTTCCGATGGCCCTCTACTACTACGAGCAGTACTTC
CDR3: CASSLTLPMALYYYEQYF

size: NA
D: TRBD1
V: TRBV3-1/TRBV3-2
J: TRBJ1-6
length: 15
DNA: TGTGCCAGCAGCCCCAGGACAGGGAGGCGGTCACCCCTCCACTTT
CDR3: CASSPRTGRRSPLHF

size: NA
D: NA
V: TRBV12-5
J: TRBJ2-7
length: 12
DNA: TGTGCTAGTGGTTTCGACGGCTACGAGCAGTACTTC
CDR3: CASGFDGYEQYF

size: NA
D: NA
V: TRBV6-5
J: TRBJ1-2
length: 13
DNA: TGTGCCAGCAGTTACGACGCCGATTATGGCTACACCTTC
CDR3: CASSYDADYGYTF

size: NA
D: TRBD2
V: TRBV7-9
J: TRBJ2-1
length: 17
DNA: TGTGCCAGCAGCTATGGCGTGACTAGCGGGAACGTTGGTGAGCAGTTCTTC
CDR3: CASSYGVTSGNVGEQFF

size: NA
D: NA
V: TRBV27
J: TRBJ2-2
length: 14
DNA: TGTGCCAGCAGTTTGCTTGGGGGGACCGGGGAGCTGTTTTTT
CDR3: CASSLLGGTGELFF

size: NA
D: TRBD2
V: TRBV15
J: TRBJ2-5
length: 16
DNA: TGTGCCACCTGTCCACGGGTAGCGGGGCCGCAAGAGACCCAGTACTTC
CDR3: CATCPRVAGPQETQYF

size: NA
D: TRBD1
V: TRBV5-4
J: TRBJ1-2
length: 16
DNA: TGTGCCAGCAGCTCGGGACAGGGGGCGCTTGATTATGGCTACACCTTC
CDR3: CASSSGQGALDYGYTF

size: few
D: TRBD1
V: TRBV15
J: TRBJ1-5
length: 16
DNA: TGTGCCACCAGCAGGGGAGACAGGGGGCCAAATCAGCCCCAGCATTTT
CDR3: CATSRGDRGPNQPQHF

size: NA
D: NA
V: TRBV2
J: TRBJ1-6
length: 14
DNA: TGTGCCAGCAGGGGACTTGGGGGAAATTCACCCCTCCACTTT
CDR3: CASRGLGGNSPLHF

size: NA
D: TRBD2
V: TRBV28
J: TRBJ2-7
length: 15
DNA: TGTGCCAGCAGTTCCCCGAGCGGGAGTGAATACGAGCAGTACTTC
CDR3: CASSSPSGSEYEQYF